Following are 2 T cell receptor beta chains from one sample sequenced in a study of blood T cell repertoires in COVID-19. Sequencing was performed with immunoSEQ multiplex PCR; in TCRdb, only in-frame clones are kept and a portion is missing. The table lists about 83,000 clones, about 86% of them singletons. Sequencing was done on a sample of peripheral blood. These receptors originate from an elderly woman in a cohort sampled during active or convalescent COVID-19.

The CDR3 coding sequence is TGTGCCAGCAGCTTAGAAACAGGGTCCCAATACTACGAGCAGTACGTC. Amino acid sequence: CASSLETGSQYYEQYV. V usage is TRBV7-8 and J usage is TRBJ2-7; tentative D call: TRBD1 (6 bases). The germline gives CDR1 SGHVS, CDR2 FQNEAQ. There are 16 residues in the CDR3. V lost 1 base, J lost 3 bases, and 16 bases lay in between.

This sequence joins TRBV14 and TRBJ2-6; TRBD1 is a possible D gene (5 bases). The ends were cut back, 4 bases at V and 2 bases at J, with 12 bases in the middle. The CDR3 is 16 amino acids. Germline values: CDR1 SGHDN, CDR2 FVKESK. The CDR3 sequence: CASSRPTGAGANVLTF. CDR3 coding DNA: TGTGCCAGCAGCCGTCCTACAGGCGCTGGGGCCAACGTCCTGACTTTC.